This T cell receptor (beta chain) was captured by sequencing in a study of monozygotic twins with inflammatory bowel disease. It was from whole blood, with no T cell sorting, that total RNA was isolated. This CDR3 spans 17 amino acids. The germline V gene encodes CDR1 SGHVS and CDR2 FQNEAQ. TCRalpha and TCRbeta cDNA was put through two nested PCRs of approximately 17 and 9 cycles. No DNA is given; TCRdb re-called the 5' RACE reads and lists each CDR3 protein once. The table counts 330,000 or so distinct CDR3 sequences; 2% to 2.5% lies in the top ten. This sequence originates from a human donor with ulcerative colitis or Crohn's disease, or a healthy co-twin of an affected twin (not recorded which). This chain links TRBV7-8 with TRBJ2-3; lacking DNA, the TRBD1 call made by TCRdb goes unchecked. Sequenced: blood. CDR3 amino acids: CASSPSGGNRRTDTQYF.